The next 10 T cell receptor beta chains were all read from a single sample in a study of cytomegalovirus exposure and HLA in healthy donors. The method was immunoSEQ multiplex PCR; TCRdb's version includes in-frame clones alone and lacks a portion of them. The table shows 200,000 to 250,000 clones, with 80% to 95% occurring only once. The sample consisted of PBMCs. The receptors here all came from a woman aged 18-35 years in good health and CMV-seronegative.

This chain connects TRBV4-1 to TRBJ2-7; TRBD1 might be the D (6 bases). The CDR3 has 14 residues. Germline V gives CDR1 MGHRA, CDR2 YSYEKL. V shed 1 base and J shed 1 base, with 8 bases lying between them. CDR3 region: CASSQARGSYEQYF. Here the CDR3 DNA reads TGCGCCAGCAGCCAAGCCAGGGGTTCCTACGAGCAGTACTTC.

This chain links TRBV6-6 with TRBJ2-6; the D is unclear. Germline values: CDR1 MNHNY, CDR2 SVGAGI (reference sequence). The V end lost 8 bases, the J end lost 4 bases, and 9 bases lay between the germline ends. CDR3 size: 13 residues. CDR3 amino acids: CASSESGANVLTF. The CDR3 bases are TGTGCCAGCTCCGAGTCCGGGGCCAACGTCCTGACTTTC.

The V and J genes are TRBV6-6 and TRBJ1-5; no reliable D call. The CDR3 contains 14 residues. Germline loops: CDR1 MNHNY, CDR2 SVGAGI (reference sequence). Trimming stripped 6 bases from V and 1 base from J, with 10 bases between. This CDR3 is CASRPVASNQPQHF. DNA for the CDR3: TGTGCCAGCAGACCGGTTGCCAGCAATCAGCCCCAGCATTTT.

The chain links TRBV2 to TRBJ2-1; 14 bases match TRBD2. The CDR3 consists of 16 residues. Looked up from germline, CDR1 is SNHLY and CDR2 is FYNNEI. The V segment lost 6 bases and the J segment 6 bases; nucleotides outside the gene matches: 7. For the CDR3, the DNA is TGTGCCAGCAGAGATGGGACTAGCGGGAGTGGCAATGAGCAGTTCTTC. Amino acids: CASRDGTSGSGNEQFF.

V usage is TRBV5-4 and J usage is TRBJ2-5; TRBD2 matches 8 bases. After removal of 4 bases from V and 5 bases from J, the junction contained 4 bases not matched to a gene. The CDR3 totals 13 residues. Germline V gene data show CDR1 as SGHNT and CDR2 as YYREEE (reference sequence). The DNA for the CDR3 is TGTGCCAGCAGCCTGGGACTAGGGGAGACCCAGTACTTC. It encodes CASSLGLGETQYF.

This clone has just a few counts. This chain joins TRBV6-1 and TRBJ2-7; the D is unclear. Germline V lookup: CDR1 MNHNS, CDR2 SASEGT. The CDR3 contains 13 residues. V lost 6 bases and J lost 5, with 14 bases in between. The CDR3 spells CASRGQAFHEQYF. The CDR3 DNA is TGTGCCAGCAGAGGCCAGGCGTTCCACGAGCAGTACTTC.

The CDR3 here is CASSLKAGPFGGTQYF. CDR3 DNA sequence: TGTGCCAGCAGCCTAAAGGCGGGGCCGTTCGGAGGGACCCAGTACTTC. This sequence joins TRBV14 and TRBJ2-5; D is perhaps TRBD2 (6 bases). Trimming removed 4 bases from V and 7 bases from J, with 22 bases in between. The CDR3 length is 16 residues. CDR1 and CDR2 (germline): SGHDN, FVKESK.

The J gene is TRBJ1-2, the V gene TRBV5-1, with D hard to call. Trimming took off 4 bases at V and 0 bases at J, with 16 bases between the two ends. This CDR3 spans 16 amino acids. CDR1 and CDR2 (germline): SGHRS, YFSETQ. The CDR3 sequence: CASSLTVTAANYGYTF. The CDR3 nucleotides are TGCGCCAGCAGCCTCACCGTTACAGCCGCTAACTATGGCTACACCTTC. The full variable domain, rest sourced from reference TRBV5-1 and TRBJ1-2, is KAGVTQTPRYLIKTRGQQVTLSCSPISGHRSVSWYQQTPGQGLQFLFEYFSETQRNKGNFPGRFSGRQFSNSRSEMNVSTLELGDSALYLCASSLTVTAANYGYTFGSGTRLTVV.

DNA for the CDR3: TGCGCCAGCAGCTCCGAGGGCCGACGGCGGGAGACCCAGTACTTC. It encodes CASSSEGRRRETQYF. The V gene is TRBV5-1, the J gene TRBJ2-5; perhaps TRBD2 as D (5 bases). Germline CDR1 SGHRS, CDR2 YFSETQ. CDR3 length: 15 amino acids. V gave up 3 bases and J gave up 5 bases, with 17 bases separating them.

V and J are TRBV5-6 and TRBJ2-3; 7 bases are shared with TRBD1. J was trimmed by 6 bases and V by 4 bases; bases with no gene match: 11. The CDR3 has 15 residues. The germline CDR1 and CDR2 sequences are SGHDT and YYEEEE. CDR3: CASSTGDRALDTQYF. The DNA of the CDR3 is TGTGCCAGCAGCACCGGAGACAGGGCTTTGGATACGCAGTATTTT. The entire variable domain, with the rest obtained from reference TRBV5-6 and TRBJ2-3, is as follows: DAGVTQSPTHLIKTRGQQVTLRCSPKSGHDTVSWYQQALGQGPQFIFQYYEEEERQRGNFPDRFSGHQFPNYSSELNVNALLLGDSALYLCASSTGDRALDTQYFGPGTRLTVL.